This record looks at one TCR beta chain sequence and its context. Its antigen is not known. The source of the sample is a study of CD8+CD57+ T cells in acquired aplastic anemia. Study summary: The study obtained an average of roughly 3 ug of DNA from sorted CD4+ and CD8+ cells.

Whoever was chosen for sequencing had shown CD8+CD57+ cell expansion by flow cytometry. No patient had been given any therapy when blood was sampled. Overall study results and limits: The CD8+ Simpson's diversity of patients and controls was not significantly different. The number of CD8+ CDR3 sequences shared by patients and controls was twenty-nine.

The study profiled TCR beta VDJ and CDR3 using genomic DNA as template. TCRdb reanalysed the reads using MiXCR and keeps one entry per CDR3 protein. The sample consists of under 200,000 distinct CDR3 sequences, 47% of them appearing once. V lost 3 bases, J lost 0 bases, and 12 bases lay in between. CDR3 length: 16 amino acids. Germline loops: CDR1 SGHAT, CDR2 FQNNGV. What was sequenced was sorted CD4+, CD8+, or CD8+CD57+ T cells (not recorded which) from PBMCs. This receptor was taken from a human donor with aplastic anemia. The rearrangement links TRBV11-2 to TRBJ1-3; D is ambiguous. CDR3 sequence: CASSLSLAGSGNTIYF. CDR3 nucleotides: TGTGCCAGCAGCTTGAGTCTGGCAGGCTCTGGAAACACCATATATTTT.